The subject of this entry is one T cell receptor beta chain. The antigen is unknown. Generated by immunoSEQ multiplex PCR, the TCRdb table keeps only in-frame clones and is missing some. The sample carries about 110,000 clones, 87% recorded once. This sample is part of a study of T cell responses to AZD1222 COVID-19 vaccine. Study results and caveats: Recipients of two AZD1222 doses showed rising Spike-specific TCR breadth and depth. With dominance at 160-218 and 743-854, vaccine-associated CD4 TCRs spanned spike.

V shed 2 bases and J 4 bases; nucleotides not matched to a gene: 12. The CDR3 is 16 residues long. Germline-derived CDR1 and CDR2 are SQVTM and ANQGSEA. The material was peripheral blood, obtained 28 days after the second AZD1222 dose. The clonotype originates from an adult who received the AZD1222 COVID-19 vaccine. The V gene is TRBV29-1, the J gene TRBJ1-1, with TRBD1 matching over 8 bases. CDR3: CSVELTGQGGSTEAFF. CDR3 in DNA: TGCAGCGTTGAATTAACAGGACAGGGAGGTTCCACTGAAGCTTTCTTT.